The clone carrying this T cell receptor beta chain was counted only a few times. Its antigen remains unidentified. Germline trimming cut 5 bases from V and 1 base from J; bases unmatched to any gene: 2. CDR3 length: 14 residues. CDR1 is SGHVS and CDR2 is FQNEAQ in the germline V gene. Using its own MiXCR run on the 5' RACE reads, TCRdb lists one record per CDR3 protein. The table lists roughly 400,000 distinct CDR3 sequences, 20% to 25% of them singletons. This sample is part of a study of CD8 T cells in ankylosing spondylitis. Study conclusions and caveats: Seemingly distinctive of ankylosing spondylitis blood was a TCR beta motif formed by eight highly homologous variants. In ankylosing spondylitis patients, matched synovial fluid reportedly showed significant enrichment of disease-linked clones.

This TCR was recovered from a male donor with ankylosing spondylitis. The source material was blood, either unsorted or a sorted T cell fraction (not recorded which). The chain carries TRBV7-8 and TRBJ2-3; 8 bases map to TRBD1. CDR3 residues: CASSKTGGTDTQYF. The CDR3 DNA reads as TGTGCCAGCAGCAAGACAGGGGGCACAGATACGCAGTATTTT.